These 30 T cell receptor beta chains originate from one sample sequenced in a study of blood T cells in healthy people across ages. A second PCR, run for about 7 to 11 cycles, used a sample-barcoded 5' primer plus a J-beta primer mix. TCRdb ran MiXCR on the 5' RACE reads and lists one entry per CDR3 protein. The sample holds hundreds of thousands of distinct CDR3 sequences, around 32% seen once. Material: blood. Source of these receptors: an elderly woman in good health.

As regards this clonotype: A read error may produce the germline difference seen at one junction end. The chain uses TRBV9 and TRBJ2-1; the D is unclear. The length of the CDR3 is 14 residues. Germline loops: CDR1 SGDLS, CDR2 YYNGEE. In DNA, the CDR3 is TGTGCCAGCAGCGTAGAGTTGGGCTCCAATAAGCAGTTCTTC. Translating gives CASSVELGSNKQFF.

This clonotype was observed at least ten times. This CDR3 is CASSLDRGGGQQYF. Here the CDR3 DNA reads TGTGCCAGCAGCTTGGACCGAGGCGGGGGCCAGCAGTACTTC. The chain has TRBV5-8 and TRBJ2-7, with D perhaps matching TRBD2 (7 bases). The germline V gene has CDR1 SGHTS and CDR2 YDEGEE. The CDR3 spans 14 residues. V lost 0 bases and J lost 8, with 15 bases in between. The full variable domain, its missing parts supplied by reference TRBV5-8 and TRBJ2-7, is EAGVTQSPTHLIKTRGQQATLRCSPISGHTSVYWYQQALGLGLQFLLWYDEGEERNRGNFPPRFSGRQFPNYSSELNVNALELEDSALYLCASSLDRGGGQQYFGPGTRLTVT.

As concerns this clonotype: A much bigger clone sits one base away, suggesting this may be a read error. The chain has TRBV7-9 and TRBJ2-7, with 12 bases matching TRBD2. The tail of the sequence fits TRBJ2-5 better, so the J call may be wrong. The germline CDR1 and CDR2 sequences are SEHNR and FQNEAQ (reference sequence). The CDR3 is 17 residues long. The CDR3 is CASSQKTSGGEGETQYF. As DNA, the CDR3 is TGTGCCAGCAGCCAAAAGACTAGCGGGGGTGAGGGAGAGACCCAGTACTTC.

This clonotype turned up a few times. At one end the junction does not follow the germline gene, possibly because of a read error. This chain joins TRBV7-2 and TRBJ1-5; D is possibly TRBD1 (5 bases). CDR1 SGHTA and CDR2 FQGNSA come from the germline V gene. This CDR3 is built from 16 residues. CDR3 sequence (DNA): TGTGCCGGCAGCTTAATCCCGGGGGGAGGCAATCAGCCCCAGCATTTT. Amino acids: CAGSLIPGGGNQPQHF.

At least ten counts were recorded for this clonotype. CDR3 in amino acids: CASSLLQVSYNEQFF. CDR3 DNA: TGTGCCAGCAGCTTGTTACAGGTTTCCTACAATGAGCAGTTCTTC. This chain links TRBV7-2 with TRBJ2-1; the D gene is possibly TRBD1 (5 bases). This CDR3 has 15 residues. Germline loops: CDR1 SGHTA, CDR2 FQGNSA. The ends were cut back, 3 bases at V and 1 base at J, with 10 bases in the middle.

Note on this clonotype: A much larger clone lies one base from this, so it may be a read error. The chain joins TRBV5-1 to TRBJ2-3; tentatively, D is TRBD1 (5 bases). Trimming left V 0 bases short and J 4 bases short, with 9 bases between. Germline V lookup: CDR1 SGHRS, CDR2 YFSETQ. This CDR3 is 14 amino acids long. CDR3 loop: CASSLGQRSDTQYF. CDR3 nucleotide sequence: TGCGCCAGCAGCTTGGGACAGAGGTCAGATACGCAGTATTTT.

This clonotype occurred many times. The chain combines TRBV5-1 with TRBJ1-4, with TRBD1 matching over 7 bases. CDR1 is SGHRS and CDR2 is YFSETQ in the germline V gene. The length of the CDR3 is 16 residues. The V and J ends lost 0 bases and 8 bases, in that order; junction bases with no gene match: 10. DNA of the CDR3: TGCGCCAGCAGCTTGGAAGCGACAGGGACGGGAGAAAAACTGTTTTTT. This codes for CASSLEATGTGEKLFF.

The chain has TRBV7-9 and TRBJ2-1; D is uncertain. Trimming pared 5 bases from V and 6 bases from J, leaving 32 bases between. Germline assignment: CDR1 SEHNR and CDR2 FQNEAQ (reference sequence). There are 20 residues in the CDR3. The CDR3 protein is CASSQDPPFGSPFAPNEQFF. CDR3 nucleotides: TGTGCCAGCAGCCAAGATCCACCTTTTGGAAGTCCCTTCGCCCCCAATGAGCAGTTCTTC.

This clonotype has at least ten counts. The chain joins TRBV12-3 or TRBV12-4 to TRBJ1-5; the D is unclear. V lost 5 bases to trimming and J lost 2 bases, with 10 bases between them. There are 14 residues in the CDR3. CDR3 nucleotide sequence: TGTGCCAGCAGTGCCCTCGGGGGCAATCAGCCCCAGCATTTT. This codes for CASSALGGNQPQHF.

This clonotype has at least ten counts. This chain joins TRBV7-2 and TRBJ2-3, with 10 bases aligning to TRBD2. CDR3 length equals 21 residues. Germline CDR1 reads SGHTA; CDR2 reads FQGNSA. Trimming cost V 5 bases and J 0 bases; bases outside gene matches: 20. The CDR3 region is CASSRDHSGGLPLSSTDTQYF. CDR3 coding DNA: TGTGCCAGCAGCAGAGACCATAGCGGGGGGCTACCGTTATCTAGCACAGATACGCAGTATTTT. Looking up the rest from reference TRBV7-2 and TRBJ2-3 gives the full variable domain: GAGVSQSPSNKVTEKGKDVELRCDPISGHTALYWYRQSLGQGLEFLIYFQGNSAPDKSGLPSDRFSAERTGGSVSTLTIQRTQQEDSAVYLCASSRDHSGGLPLSSTDTQYFGPGTRLTVL.

The chain recombines TRBV20-1 with TRBJ2-5; 9 bases line up with TRBD2. The last part of the DNA fits TRBJ2-7 better; the J call may be wrong. This CDR3 region has 15 residues. Looked up from germline, CDR1 is DFQATT and CDR2 is SNEGSKA (reference sequence). The CDR3 loop reads CSARGGRVGVDEQYF. The DNA of the CDR3 is TGCAGTGCTAGAGGCGGGAGGGTAGGTGTGGACGAGCAGTACTTC.

This clonotype appeared a few times. A read error may explain this, as a much larger clone is one base away. This chain connects TRBV7-2 to TRBJ2-1; possible D gene TRBD2, 6 bases. The CDR3 runs 12 residues. Trimming cost V 8 bases and J 11 bases, with 16 bases left between them. Germline CDR1 and CDR2: SGHTA and FQGNSA. CDR3 residues: CASAPDGGKQFF. In DNA form, the CDR3 reads TGTGCCAGCGCGCCCGACGGGGGAAAGCAGTTCTTC.

Comment on this clonotype: One base away lies a much larger clone, so this may be a sequencing read error. The genes are TRBV6-6 and TRBJ2-3; TRBD2 agrees at 9 bases. The germline gives CDR1 MNHNY, CDR2 SVGAGI (reference sequence). With 6 bases clipped from V and 7 bases from J, the junction kept 14 bases outside the gene matches. The CDR3 has 16 residues. Here the CDR3 reads CASSPAGGGAIHTQYF. The DNA of the CDR3 is TGTGCCAGCAGCCCAGCTGGCGGGGGGGCCATACATACGCAGTATTTT.

Of note for this clonotype: One base away lies a much larger clone, so this may be a sequencing read error. The chain is built from TRBV5-1 and TRBJ1-2; D possibly corresponds to TRBD1 (5 bases). The CDR3 totals 14 residues. The germline gives CDR1 SGHRS, CDR2 YFSETQ. The V gene lost 3 bases and the J gene lost 7 bases, with 16 bases spanning the gap. The CDR3 is CASSSLDGARGYTF. CDR3 nucleotide sequence: TGCGCCAGCAGCTCCCTGGACGGGGCGCGTGGCTACACCTTC.

This clonotype was found many times. This chain uses TRBV6-5 with TRBJ1-2; TRBD1 matches 11 bases. The V gene's germline CDR1 is MNHEY and CDR2 SVGAGI. The CDR3 runs 15 residues. With V trimmed by 6 bases and J by 7 bases, 10 bases remained unmatched. CDR3 DNA sequence: TGTGCCAGCAGGTCCTCCGGGACAGGGGGAACTGGCTACACCTTC. Translating it yields CASRSSGTGGTGYTF.

V gene TRBV7-9 combines with J gene TRBJ2-3; TRBD2 matches at 9 bases. Germline CDR1 reads SEHNR; CDR2 reads FQNEAQ (reference sequence). The length of the CDR3 is 16 residues. The junction had 7 bases not matched to a gene; V was cut back by 5 bases and J by 1 base. CDR3 loop: CASSHGIAGGTDTQYF. DNA of the CDR3: TGTGCCAGCAGCCACGGGATAGCGGGGGGCACAGATACGCAGTATTTT.

In its sample, this clonotype was seen many times. J is TRBJ1-2 and V is TRBV7-6, with 10 bases fitting TRBD1. The V and J ends lost 0 bases and 0 bases, in that order; junction bases with no gene match: 1. Per germline, CDR1 SGHVS and CDR2 FNYEAQ. This CDR3 has 16 amino acids. The CDR3 spells CASSLAGQGANYGYTF. The CDR3 DNA is TGTGCCAGCAGCTTAGCAGGACAGGGGGCTAACTATGGCTACACCTTC.

The chain recombines TRBV5-1 with TRBJ2-3, with TRBD1 matching 7 bases. The CDR3 has 15 amino acids. The ends lost 3 bases at V and 4 bases at J; junction bases unmatched: 8. Germline loops: CDR1 SGHRS, CDR2 YFSETQ. CDR3 in amino acids: CASSSNRGTADTQYF. The CDR3 DNA sequence: TGCGCCAGCAGCTCAAACAGGGGCACCGCAGATACGCAGTATTTT.

The chain recombines TRBV20-1 with TRBJ2-7; tentative D call: TRBD1 (6 bases). V was shortened by 0 bases and J by 3 bases, with 18 bases between the two germline ends. This CDR3 spans 16 amino acids. Per germline, CDR1 DFQATT and CDR2 SNEGSKA (reference sequence). Here the CDR3 reads CSARDPQGLIDYEQYF. DNA of the CDR3: TGCAGTGCTAGAGATCCTCAGGGGCTAATCGACTACGAGCAGTACTTC.

Note on this clonotype: With a much larger clone just one base away, this may be a read error. This chain uses TRBV28 with TRBJ2-1; 9 positions match TRBD2. Unmatched junction bases numbered 17, after V lost 10 bases and J lost 4 bases. The CDR3 contains 17 residues. CDR1 MDHEN and CDR2 SYDVKM come from the germline V gene. The CDR3 DNA reads as TGTGCCAACATTTCAAAAGGGGGCGGGGGGGCTTACAATGAGCAGTTCTTC. Translating it yields CANISKGGGGAYNEQFF. Supplemented by reference TRBV28 and TRBJ2-1, the full variable domain reads DVKVTQSSRYLVKRTGEKVFLECVQDMDHENMFWYRQDPGLGLRLIYFSYDVKMKEKGDIPEGYSVSREKKERFSLILESASTNQTSMYLCANISKGGGGAYNEQFFGPGTRLTVL.

This clonotype was counted at least ten times. This chain uses TRBV5-1 with TRBJ2-1; D unclear. Between the trimmed V and J ends, which lost 0 bases and 0 bases, there was a span of 7 bases. The CDR3 length is 15 residues. Germline assignment: CDR1 SGHRS and CDR2 YFSETQ. CDR3 amino acids: CASSLDLSSYNEQFF. As DNA, the CDR3 is TGCGCCAGCAGCTTGGACTTGAGCTCCTACAATGAGCAGTTCTTC.

The rearrangement uses TRBV7-2 and TRBJ2-3, with 10 nucleotides matching TRBD2. This CDR3 is 13 amino acids long. Losses at the gene ends were 5 bases for V and 12 bases for J; bases not matched to a gene: 8. Germline V gives CDR1 SGHTA, CDR2 FQGNSA. Written as DNA, the CDR3 is TGTGCCAGCAGCCTGCTAGCGGGAGCGGCTCAGTATTTT. It codes for CASSLLAGAAQYF.

The V call is TRBV7-2, the J call TRBJ2-1, with D tentatively TRBD2 (6 bases). V lost 2 bases to trimming and J lost 0 bases, with 17 bases between them. The length of the CDR3 is 18 residues. CDR1 and CDR2 (germline): SGHTA, FQGNSA. CDR3 region: CASSLRAGGAGSYNEQFF. DNA for the CDR3: TGTGCCAGCAGCTTAAGGGCCGGCGGGGCAGGCTCCTACAATGAGCAGTTCTTC. Together with reference TRBV7-2 and TRBJ2-1, the CDR3 gives the full variable domain: GAGVSQSPSNKVTEKGKDVELRCDPISGHTALYWYRQSLGQGLEFLIYFQGNSAPDKSGLPSDRFSAERTGGSVSTLTIQRTQQEDSAVYLCASSLRAGGAGSYNEQFFGPGTRLTVL.

This clonotype was detected many times. The chain recombines TRBV20-1 with TRBJ2-1, with 14 positions matching TRBD2. The trim removed 3 bases at V and 4 bases at J, leaving 8 bases unmatched. CDR1 and CDR2 from the germline V gene are DFQATT and SNEGSKA (reference sequence). The CDR3 loop spans 17 amino acids. The CDR3 loop is CSARTSGGAREYNEQFF. The CDR3 region has the DNA TGCAGTGCTAGGACTAGCGGGGGGGCCCGTGAGTACAATGAGCAGTTCTTC.

The sample holds many counts of this clonotype. This chain links TRBV4-3 with TRBJ2-7; D may correspond to TRBD1 or TRBD2 (5 bases each). The V end was cut by 2 bases, the J end by 5 bases, with 16 bases between. The length of the CDR3 is 15 residues. Per germline, CDR1 LGHNA and CDR2 YSLEER. CDR3 sequence (DNA): TGCGCCAGCAGCCAACAGACGAGGGGCAGCAACGAGCAGTACTTC. Translation gives CASSQQTRGSNEQYF.

This clonotype came up many times. This chain connects TRBV9 to TRBJ2-1; TRBD2 is a possible D gene (5 bases). The V end was cut by 0 bases, the J end by 6 bases, with 16 bases between. Germline loops: CDR1 SGDLS, CDR2 YYNGEE. This CDR3 contains 16 residues. This chain's CDR3 is CASSVVSWTEGNEQFF. In nucleotides, the CDR3 is TGTGCCAGCAGCGTAGTGAGTTGGACTGAGGGCAATGAGCAGTTCTTC.

Ten or more counts support this clonotype. The rearrangement links TRBV20-1 to TRBJ1-5; no clear D gene. The V end lost 7 bases, the J end lost 4 bases, and 11 bases lay between the germline ends. The V gene's germline CDR1 is DFQATT and CDR2 SNEGSKA (reference sequence). This CDR3 region has 12 residues. The CDR3 coding sequence is TGCAGTGTTAAATTGGGGAATCAGCCCCAGCATTTT. Protein product: CSVKLGNQPQHF.

This clonotype was counted many times. The V gene is TRBV2, the J gene TRBJ2-7; 14 bases agree with TRBD2. From germline, CDR1 is SNHLY and CDR2 FYNNEI. The CDR3 loop spans 16 amino acids. J lost 5 bases, V lost 6 bases, and 9 bases had no gene match. CDR3 sequence (DNA): TGTGCCAGCAGCCCCCGACTAGCGGGGGGGCCGAACGAGCAGTACTTC. It is translated as CASSPRLAGGPNEQYF.

This clonotype has more than one count but fewer than ten. Just one base apart from a much larger clone, this may be a read error. The chain employs TRBV7-2 and TRBJ2-1, with 10 bases lining up with TRBD2. Germline V CDR1 and CDR2: SGHTA, FQGNSA. The CDR3 extends over 16 amino acids. This CDR3 reads CAGSRDSGGAYNEQFF. The CDR3 bases are TGTGCCGGCAGCAGAGACAGCGGGGGGGCTTACAATGAGCAGTTCTTC. The complete variable domain, with remaining parts taken from reference TRBV7-2 and TRBJ2-1, reads GAGVSQSPSNKVTEKGKDVELRCDPISGHTALYWYRQSLGQGLEFLIYFQGNSAPDKSGLPSDRFSAERTGGSVSTLTIQRTQQEDSAVYLCAGSRDSGGAYNEQFFGPGTRLTVL.

This chain joins TRBV19 and TRBJ2-7, with a possible D match to TRBD1 (7 bases). The germline V gene encodes CDR1 LNHDA and CDR2 SQIVND (reference sequence). V was pared by 5 bases and J by 3 bases, with 14 bases between. CDR3 length: 14 amino acids. This CDR3 is CASSGGGAGYEQYF. The CDR3 DNA is TGTGCCAGTAGTGGAGGGGGCGCGGGCTACGAGCAGTACTTC.